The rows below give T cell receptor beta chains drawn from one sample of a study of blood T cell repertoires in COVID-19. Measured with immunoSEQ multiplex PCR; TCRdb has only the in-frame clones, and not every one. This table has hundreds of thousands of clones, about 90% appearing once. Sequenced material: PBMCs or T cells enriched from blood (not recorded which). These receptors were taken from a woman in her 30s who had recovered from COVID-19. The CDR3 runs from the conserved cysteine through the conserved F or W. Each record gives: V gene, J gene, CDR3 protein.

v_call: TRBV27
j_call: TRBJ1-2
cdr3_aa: CASSYQGGDGYTF

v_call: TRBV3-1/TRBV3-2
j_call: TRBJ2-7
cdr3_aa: CASSQVGVATYEQYF

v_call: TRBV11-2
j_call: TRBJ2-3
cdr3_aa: CASSLDYGRTPDTQYF

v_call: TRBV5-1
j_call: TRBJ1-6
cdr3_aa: CASSLDGTDNSPLHF

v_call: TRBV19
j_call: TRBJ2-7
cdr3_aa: CASSPVSRGFYEQYF

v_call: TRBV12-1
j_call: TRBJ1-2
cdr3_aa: CASSSIRRHSSGYTF

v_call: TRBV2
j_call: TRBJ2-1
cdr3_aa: CASNLAGVNEQFF

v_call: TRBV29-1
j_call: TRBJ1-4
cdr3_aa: CSAGHGEKLFF

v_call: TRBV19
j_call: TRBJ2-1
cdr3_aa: CASSKVAGDEQFF

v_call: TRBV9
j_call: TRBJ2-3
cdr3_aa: CASSVAPWSGPTDTQYF

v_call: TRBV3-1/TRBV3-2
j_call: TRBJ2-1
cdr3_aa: CASSQATGTGKGNEQFF

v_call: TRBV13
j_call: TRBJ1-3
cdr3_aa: CASSFLSSGNTIYF

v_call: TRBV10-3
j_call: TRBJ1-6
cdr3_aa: CAISESGQGNSPLHF

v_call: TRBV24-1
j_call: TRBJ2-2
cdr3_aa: CATSDLQSRLAGAGTGELFF

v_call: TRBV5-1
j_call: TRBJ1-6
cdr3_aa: CASSLTGARSYNSPLHF

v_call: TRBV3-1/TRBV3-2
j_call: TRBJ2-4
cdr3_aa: CASSQVSGTKNIQYF

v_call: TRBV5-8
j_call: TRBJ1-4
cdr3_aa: CASRLVKGWNEKLFF

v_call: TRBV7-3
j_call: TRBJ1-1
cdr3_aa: CASGGKLGTEAFF

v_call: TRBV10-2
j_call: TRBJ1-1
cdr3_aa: CASGTITGTEAFF

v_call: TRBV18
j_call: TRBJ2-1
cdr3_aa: CASSPRQGQVVDEQFF

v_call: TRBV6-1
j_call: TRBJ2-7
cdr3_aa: CASSEATGTGSYEQYF

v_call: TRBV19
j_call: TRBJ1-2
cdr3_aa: CASTDGQGSSGYTF

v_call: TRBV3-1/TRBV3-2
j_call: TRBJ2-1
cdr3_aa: CASSQLRGGRINEQFF

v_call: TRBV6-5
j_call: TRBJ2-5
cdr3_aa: CASQGMAVETQYF

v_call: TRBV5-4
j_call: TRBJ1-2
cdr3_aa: CASSLARVDGYTF

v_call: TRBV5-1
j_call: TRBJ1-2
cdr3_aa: CASSLGRATNYGYTF

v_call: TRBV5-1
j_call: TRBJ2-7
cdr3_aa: CASSLTAGRGTYEQYF

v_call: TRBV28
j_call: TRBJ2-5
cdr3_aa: CASSLRETQYF

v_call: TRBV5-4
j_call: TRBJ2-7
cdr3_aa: CASSFGTGELYEQYF

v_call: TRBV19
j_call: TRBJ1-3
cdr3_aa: CASSTRGSGNTIYF

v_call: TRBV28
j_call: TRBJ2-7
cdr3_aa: CASSSPQYEQYF

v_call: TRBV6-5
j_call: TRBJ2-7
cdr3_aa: CASSRDRAYEQYF

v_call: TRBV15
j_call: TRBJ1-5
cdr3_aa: CATSSEGQVGQPQHF

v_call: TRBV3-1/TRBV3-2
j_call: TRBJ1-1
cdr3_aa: CASSPPQGRTEAFF

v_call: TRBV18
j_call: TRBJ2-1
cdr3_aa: CASSPPGGPWDEQFF

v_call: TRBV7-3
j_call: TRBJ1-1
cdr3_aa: CASSLRPVMNTEAFF

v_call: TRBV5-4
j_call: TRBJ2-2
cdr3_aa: CASSSETSGRGGELFF

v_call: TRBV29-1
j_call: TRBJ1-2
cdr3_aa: CSVGGNNYGYTF

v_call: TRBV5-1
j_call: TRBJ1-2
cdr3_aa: CASSLEPLRGYTF

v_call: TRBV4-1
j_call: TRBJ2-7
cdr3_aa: CASSQVGAPTYEQYF

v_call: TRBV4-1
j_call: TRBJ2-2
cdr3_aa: CASSPGGSIPLTGELFF

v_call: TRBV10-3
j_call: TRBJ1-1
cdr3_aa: CAISQQGLNTEAFF

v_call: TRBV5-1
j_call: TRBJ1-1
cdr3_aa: CASSLARGMNTEAFF

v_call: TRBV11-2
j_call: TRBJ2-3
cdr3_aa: CASSKGQTLTDTQYF

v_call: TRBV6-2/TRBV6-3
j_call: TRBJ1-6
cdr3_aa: CASSYGQGNGSPLHF

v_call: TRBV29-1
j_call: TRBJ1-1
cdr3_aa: CSIKGALNTEAFF

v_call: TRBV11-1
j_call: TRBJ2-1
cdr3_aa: CASSLVASGGGDEQFF

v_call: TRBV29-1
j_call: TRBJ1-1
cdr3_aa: CSVDDSKNTEAFF

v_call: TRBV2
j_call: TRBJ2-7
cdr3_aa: CASSDVYEQYF

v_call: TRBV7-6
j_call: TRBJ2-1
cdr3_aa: CASSSRSGLAIYNEQFF

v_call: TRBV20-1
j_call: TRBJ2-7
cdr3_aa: CSASGSYEQYF

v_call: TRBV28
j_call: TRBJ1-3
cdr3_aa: CASSLITGYSGNTIYF